The 4 T cell receptor beta chains in this list originate from one sample, sequenced in a study of control samples from healthy donors and cancer patients. Clones were read by immunoSEQ multiplex PCR, and TCRdb kept only the in-frame ones, dropping some. The table has roughly 50,000 clones, about 92% seen once. The sequenced sample consisted of PBMCs. Receptors were obtained from a man aged 25-40 years with colorectal cancer.

The J gene is TRBJ2-1, the V gene TRBV5-6; TRBD2 might be the D (5 bases). CDR1 and CDR2 from the germline V gene are SGHDT and YYEEEE. The CDR3 runs to 17 residues. V was pared by 4 bases and J by 1 base, with 18 bases between. The CDR3 nucleotides read TGTGCCAGCAGCCAGCCGATCGGACTGCGTTCCTACAATGAGCAGTTCTTC. This gives the protein CASSQPIGLRSYNEQFF.

This chain connects TRBV14 to TRBJ1-1; 12 nucleotides agree with TRBD1. V was clipped by 0 bases and J by 7 bases; unmatched bases: 15. This CDR3 region has 19 residues. Germline V gene data show CDR1 as SGHDN and CDR2 as FVKESK. CDR3 protein: CASSQDQGTGGLRVSEAFF. The CDR3 coding sequence is TGTGCCAGCAGCCAAGATCAAGGGACAGGGGGCTTAAGGGTGAGTGAAGCTTTCTTT.

The chain is built from TRBV24-1 and TRBJ2-6; 10 bases align to TRBD1. Unmatched junction bases numbered 10, after V lost 2 bases and J lost 4 bases. From germline, CDR1 is KGHDR and CDR2 SFDVKD. The CDR3 sequence is 19 residues long. In nucleotides, the CDR3 is TGTGCCACCAGTGATTCCGCTCCGGGACAGGGGACGGGGGCCAACGTCCTGACTTTC. Amino acids: CATSDSAPGQGTGANVLTF.

This chain joins TRBV5-4 and TRBJ1-6; weak D call: TRBD1 (6 bases). The germline V and J ends were trimmed by 3 bases and 7 bases, with 14 bases remaining between them. Germline loops: CDR1 SGHNT, CDR2 YYREEE (reference sequence). This CDR3 is built from 15 residues. As DNA, the CDR3 is TGTGCCAGCAGCTCCTACAGGGTTGAGAATTCACCCCTCCACTTT. It encodes CASSSYRVENSPLHF.